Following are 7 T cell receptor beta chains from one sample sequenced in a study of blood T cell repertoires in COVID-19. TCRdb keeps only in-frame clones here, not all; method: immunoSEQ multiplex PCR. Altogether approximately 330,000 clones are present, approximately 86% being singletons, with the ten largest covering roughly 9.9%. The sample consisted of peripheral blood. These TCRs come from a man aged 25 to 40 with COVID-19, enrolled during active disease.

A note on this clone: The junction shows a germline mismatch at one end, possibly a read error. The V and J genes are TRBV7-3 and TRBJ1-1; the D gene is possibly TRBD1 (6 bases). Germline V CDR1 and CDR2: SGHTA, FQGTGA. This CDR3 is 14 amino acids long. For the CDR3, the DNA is TGTGCCAGCAGCTTACAGGGGATGAACACTGAAGCTTCCTTT. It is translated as CASSLQGMNTEASF.

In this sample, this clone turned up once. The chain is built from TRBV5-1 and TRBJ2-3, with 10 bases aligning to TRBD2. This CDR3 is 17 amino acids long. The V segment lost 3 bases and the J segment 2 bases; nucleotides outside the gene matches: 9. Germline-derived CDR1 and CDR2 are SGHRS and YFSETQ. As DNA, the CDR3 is TGCGCCAGCAGCTCAACGGCTAGCGGGAGTTTCACAGATACGCAGTATTTT. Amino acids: CASSSTASGSFTDTQYF.

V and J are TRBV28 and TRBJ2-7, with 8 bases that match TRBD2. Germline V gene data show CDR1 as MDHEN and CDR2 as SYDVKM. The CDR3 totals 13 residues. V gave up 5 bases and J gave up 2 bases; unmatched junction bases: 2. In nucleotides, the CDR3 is TGTGCCAGCAGTCGACTAGCGACCTACGAGCAGTACTTC. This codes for CASSRLATYEQYF. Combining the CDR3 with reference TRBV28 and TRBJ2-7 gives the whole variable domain DVKVTQSSRYLVKRTGEKVFLECVQDMDHENMFWYRQDPGLGLRLIYFSYDVKMKEKGDIPEGYSVSREKKERFSLILESASTNQTSMYLCASSRLATYEQYFGPGTRLTVT.

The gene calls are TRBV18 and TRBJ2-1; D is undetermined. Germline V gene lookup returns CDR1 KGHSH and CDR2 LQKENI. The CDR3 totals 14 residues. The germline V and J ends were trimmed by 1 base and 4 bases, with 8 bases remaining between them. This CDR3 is CASSPQEQYNEQFF. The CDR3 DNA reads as TGTGCCAGCTCACCACAGGAGCAGTACAATGAGCAGTTCTTC. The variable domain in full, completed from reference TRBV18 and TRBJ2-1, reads NAGVMQNPRHLVRRRGQEARLRCSPMKGHSHVYWYRQLPEEGLKFMVYLQKENIIDESGMPKERFSAEFPKEGPSILRIQQVVRGDSAAYFCASSPQEQYNEQFFGPGTRLTVL.

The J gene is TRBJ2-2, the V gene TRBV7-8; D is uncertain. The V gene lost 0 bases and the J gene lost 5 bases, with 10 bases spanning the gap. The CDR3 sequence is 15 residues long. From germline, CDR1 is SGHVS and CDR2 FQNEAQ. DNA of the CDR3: TGTGCCAGCAGCTTAGCGATACTACCTACCGGGGAGCTGTTTTTT. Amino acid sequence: CASSLAILPTGELFF.

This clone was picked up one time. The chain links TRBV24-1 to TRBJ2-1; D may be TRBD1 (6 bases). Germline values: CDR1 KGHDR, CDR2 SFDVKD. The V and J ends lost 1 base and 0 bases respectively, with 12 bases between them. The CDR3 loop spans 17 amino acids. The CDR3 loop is CATSDFTGMSSYNEQFF. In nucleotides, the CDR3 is TGTGCCACCAGTGATTTTACAGGGATGAGCTCCTACAATGAGCAGTTCTTC.

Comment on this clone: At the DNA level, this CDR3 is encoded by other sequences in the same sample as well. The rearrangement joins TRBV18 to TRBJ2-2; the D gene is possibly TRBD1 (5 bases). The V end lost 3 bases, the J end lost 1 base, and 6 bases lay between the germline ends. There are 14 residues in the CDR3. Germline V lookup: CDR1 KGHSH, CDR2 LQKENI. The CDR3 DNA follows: TGTGCCAGCTCACCCGGACAGAACACCGGGGAGCTGTTTTTT. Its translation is CASSPGQNTGELFF.